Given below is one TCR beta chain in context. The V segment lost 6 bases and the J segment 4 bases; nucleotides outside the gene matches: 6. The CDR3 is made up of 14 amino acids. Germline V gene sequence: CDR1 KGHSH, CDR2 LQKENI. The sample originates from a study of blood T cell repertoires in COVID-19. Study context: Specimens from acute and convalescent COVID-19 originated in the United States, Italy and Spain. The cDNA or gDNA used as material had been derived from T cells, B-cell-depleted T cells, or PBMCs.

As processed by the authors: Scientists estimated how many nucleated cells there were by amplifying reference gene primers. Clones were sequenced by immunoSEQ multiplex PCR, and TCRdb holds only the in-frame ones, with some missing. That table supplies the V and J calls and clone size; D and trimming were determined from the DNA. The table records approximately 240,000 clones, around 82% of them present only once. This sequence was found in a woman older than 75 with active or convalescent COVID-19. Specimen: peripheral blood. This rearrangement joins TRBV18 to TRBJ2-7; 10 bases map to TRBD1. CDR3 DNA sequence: TGTGCCAGCTCCTCCGGGACAGGGGCATACGAGCAGTACTTC. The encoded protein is CASSSGTGAYEQYF.